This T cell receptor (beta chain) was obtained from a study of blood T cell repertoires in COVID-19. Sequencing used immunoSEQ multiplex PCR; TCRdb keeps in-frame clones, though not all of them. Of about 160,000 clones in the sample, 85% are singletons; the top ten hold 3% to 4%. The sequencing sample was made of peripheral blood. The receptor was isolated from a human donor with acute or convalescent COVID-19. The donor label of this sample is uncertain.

The CDR3 DNA reads as TGTGCCAGCTCCGCGGGGCAGATGAATGAAAAACTGTTTTTT. Protein sequence: CASSAGQMNEKLFF. This chain uses TRBV18 with TRBJ1-4; the D gene is possibly TRBD1 (5 bases). V lost 6 bases and J 5 bases, leaving 13 bases between the germline ends. The CDR3 contains 14 residues. Per germline, CDR1 KGHSH and CDR2 LQKENI.